Sequencing of this TCR beta chain was carried out in a study of identical twins. TCRdb re-called the 5' RACE reads through MiXCR, storing one row per CDR3 protein. The sample yields about 700,000 distinct CDR3 sequences, around 5.7% seen once. This clonotype was found many times. This CDR3 has 14 residues. V lost 0 bases and J 11 bases, leaving 16 bases between the germline ends. Germline loops: CDR1 MNHEY, CDR2 SVGAGI. The sequence was collected from a man younger than 35 in good health. The chain combines TRBV6-5 with TRBJ1-1, with D possibly being TRBD1 (6 bases). Material for sequencing was naive T cells sorted from blood. Here the CDR3 reads CASSYSILAGEAFF. Written as DNA, the CDR3 is TGTGCCAGCAGTTACTCGATACTCGCAGGGGAGGCTTTCTTT.